These 18 T cell receptor beta chains share one sample of origin, sequenced in a study of blood T cells in healthy people across ages. The second PCR ran roughly 6 to 11 cycles with a sample-barcoded 5' primer and J-beta primers. TCRdb fed the 5' RACE reads into MiXCR, producing one record per CDR3 protein. The data show about 510,000 distinct CDR3 sequences, around a quarter seen once. This same sample was also taken into another study, of T cells of mothers and their children.

The source material was blood. Receptors originate from a boy under 10 years old in good health.

The chain's CDR3 is CASTMRTGANVLTF. The CDR3 nucleotides are TGTGCCAGCACCATGAGAACCGGGGCCAACGTCCTGACTTTC. The chain employs TRBV3-1 and TRBJ2-6; D gene uncertain. V shed 7 bases and J shed 4 bases, with 11 bases lying between them. CDR1 is LGHDT and CDR2 is YNNKEL in the germline V gene (reference sequence). The CDR3 length is 14 residues.

The chain is built from TRBV6-1 and TRBJ2-5; D uncertain. This CDR3 spans 13 amino acids. Germline V gene data show CDR1 as MNHNS and CDR2 as SASEGT. Trimming stripped 6 bases from V and 4 bases from J, with 12 bases between. The CDR3 DNA reads as TGTGCCAGCAGCGACACTGTTGGAGAGACCCAGTACTTC. It translates to CASSDTVGETQYF.

The rearrangement links TRBV20-1 to TRBJ2-7, with 7 bases fitting TRBD1. From germline, CDR1 is DFQATT and CDR2 SNEGSKA (reference sequence). V lost 0 bases, J lost 1 base, and 12 bases stayed unmatched. The CDR3 has 17 amino acids. CDR3 region: CSARDLSVTGESYEQYF. The CDR3 DNA sequence: TGCAGTGCTAGAGATCTCTCGGTAACAGGGGAATCCTACGAGCAGTACTTC.

The chain recombines TRBV20-1 with TRBJ2-7; 9 bases match TRBD2. Losses at the gene ends were 0 bases for V and 3 bases for J; bases not matched to a gene: 6. From germline, CDR1 is DFQATT and CDR2 SNEGSKA (reference sequence). The CDR3 sequence is 15 residues long. The CDR3 spells CSARDLAGGSYEQYF. The CDR3 nucleotides read TGCAGTGCTAGAGATTTGGCGGGGGGGAGCTACGAGCAGTACTTC.

The chain is built from TRBV10-3 and TRBJ1-2; D call uncertain. Trimming took 3 bases from V and 7 from J, leaving 15 bases between them. Germline V gene sequence: CDR1 ENHRY, CDR2 SYGVKD. This CDR3 is 14 amino acids long. The CDR3 sequence: CAISDYRPGGGYTF. CDR3 sequence (DNA): TGTGCCATCAGTGACTATCGGCCCGGCGGTGGCTACACCTTC.

V usage is TRBV5-1 and J usage is TRBJ2-5; D ambiguous. Trimming cost V 5 bases and J 5 bases, with 7 bases left between them. The length of the CDR3 is 11 residues. CDR1 is SGHRS, CDR2 YFSETQ, per germline. The CDR3: CASRVSETQYF. CDR3 sequence (DNA): TGCGCCAGCAGGGTCTCGGAGACCCAGTACTTC.

This clonotype has only a few counts. The V call is TRBV10-3, the J call TRBJ1-6, with TRBD1 as a possible D gene (5 bases). This CDR3 spans 13 amino acids. V lost 11 bases and J 5 bases, leaving 13 bases between the germline ends. The V gene's germline CDR1 is ENHRY and CDR2 SYGVKD. Here the CDR3 reads CAVKPGHNSPLHF. DNA of the CDR3: TGTGCCGTCAAGCCGGGACATAATTCACCCCTCCACTTT.

This chain uses TRBV14 with TRBJ2-7; 7 bases are shared with TRBD2. The J call is doubtful: the DNA matches TRBJ2-1 better. Germline values: CDR1 SGHDN, CDR2 FVKESK. The CDR3 has 14 residues. The CDR3 DNA sequence: TGTGCCAGCAGCCCTTGGCGGGAGAGCAATGAGCAGTTCTTC. Translated, it gives CASSPWRESNEQFF.

On this clonotype: A clone one base away is much larger, so this may be a read error. Here the CDR3 reads CASRTEYGYTF. In DNA, the CDR3 is TGTGCCAGCAGGACAGAGTATGGCTACACCTTC. The V call is TRBV6-2 or TRBV6-3, the J call TRBJ1-2, with TRBD1 as a possible D gene (5 bases). The germline CDR1 and CDR2 sequences are MNHEY and SVGEGT. With 6 bases removed from V and 5 bases from J, the gap between germline ends came to 7 bases. This CDR3 spans 11 amino acids.

This clonotype has only a few counts. V gene TRBV30 combines with J gene TRBJ1-4; a weak D match, TRBD1 (6 bases). This CDR3 is built from 15 residues. Germline assignment: CDR1 GTSNPN and CDR2 SVGIG (reference sequence). V was shortened by 1 base and J by 4 bases, with 13 bases between the two germline ends. Here the CDR3 reads CAWSGFRGYNEKLFF. DNA of the CDR3: TGTGCCTGGAGTGGTTTCAGGGGATATAATGAAAAACTGTTTTTT.

This clonotype was counted many times. This chain links TRBV6-5 with TRBJ1-4; 7 nucleotides match TRBD1. Germline CDR1 reads MNHEY; CDR2 reads SVGAGI. V gave up 6 bases and J gave up 3 bases; unmatched junction bases: 4. There are 14 residues in the CDR3. Here the CDR3 reads CASRPGTANEKLFF. CDR3 in DNA: TGTGCCAGCAGACCCGGGACAGCTAATGAAAAACTGTTTTTT.

This chain uses TRBV7-6 with TRBJ2-7; 7 bases line up with TRBD1. The V and J ends lost 4 bases and 6 bases, in that order; junction bases with no gene match: 9. Looked up from germline, CDR1 is SGHVS and CDR2 is FNYEAQ. The CDR3 is 14 residues long. The CDR3 DNA reads as TGTGCCAGCAGCTCCTGGACAGGACGGGGCGAGCAGTACTTC. Amino acid sequence: CASSSWTGRGEQYF.

The chain has TRBV3-1 and TRBJ2-5; 7 bases fit TRBD1. J lost 0 bases, V lost 0 bases, and 13 bases had no gene match. This CDR3 has 19 amino acids. CDR1 LGHDT and CDR2 YNNKEL come from the germline V gene (reference sequence). CDR3 amino acids: CASSQEVSGDRAYQETQYF. Here the CDR3 DNA reads TGTGCCAGCAGCCAAGAGGTCAGTGGGGACAGAGCCTACCAAGAGACCCAGTACTTC.

This clonotype was observed a handful of times. The gene calls are TRBV6-1 and TRBJ1-1; the D gene is possibly TRBD1 (5 bases). The CDR3 extends over 16 amino acids. V dropped 4 bases and J dropped 0 bases, with 15 bases sitting between them. Germline lookup yields CDR1 MNHNS and CDR2 SASEGT. This chain's CDR3 is CASSVPLGGVNTEAFF. Here the CDR3 DNA reads TGTGCCAGCAGTGTCCCTCTGGGGGGGGTGAACACTGAAGCTTTCTTT.

V is TRBV19 and J is TRBJ2-5; 8 nucleotides agree with TRBD2. V dropped 5 bases and J dropped 5; count of bases not matched to a gene: 22. The CDR3 is made up of 19 amino acids. Germline V lookup: CDR1 LNHDA, CDR2 SQIVND (reference sequence). For the CDR3, the DNA is TGTGCCAGTAGTCCTACAGCCCTTTCCCTGAGCGGGAGCTCGGAGACCCAGTACTTC. Its protein is CASSPTALSLSGSSETQYF.

In this sample, this clonotype turned up a few times. The V and J genes are TRBV6-5 and TRBJ2-7; 10 bases align to TRBD2. The ends lost 2 bases at V and 2 bases at J; junction bases unmatched: 3. CDR1 MNHEY and CDR2 SVGAGI come from the germline V gene. This CDR3 region has 15 residues. The DNA for the CDR3 is TGTGCCAGCAGTTACCTAGCGGGGGATACCTACGAGCAGTACTTC. Protein sequence: CASSYLAGDTYEQYF.

The V and J genes are TRBV27 and TRBJ1-2; unclear D gene. CDR3 length: 13 amino acids. CDR1 is MNHEY and CDR2 is SMNVEV in the germline V gene (reference sequence). V lost 5 bases and J 3 bases, leaving 10 bases between the germline ends. The CDR3 loop is CASSPAGYYGYTF. Written as DNA, the CDR3 is TGTGCCAGCAGTCCGGCGGGGTACTATGGCTACACCTTC.

The chain links TRBV12-3 or TRBV12-4 to TRBJ2-3; D is perhaps TRBD1 (6 bases). The CDR3 consists of 14 residues. Trimming pared 8 bases from V and 3 bases from J, leaving 15 bases between. The CDR3 DNA reads TGTGCCAGCCTCAAGGGGGTCAGGACAGATACGCAGTATTTT. Its translation: CASLKGVRTDTQYF.